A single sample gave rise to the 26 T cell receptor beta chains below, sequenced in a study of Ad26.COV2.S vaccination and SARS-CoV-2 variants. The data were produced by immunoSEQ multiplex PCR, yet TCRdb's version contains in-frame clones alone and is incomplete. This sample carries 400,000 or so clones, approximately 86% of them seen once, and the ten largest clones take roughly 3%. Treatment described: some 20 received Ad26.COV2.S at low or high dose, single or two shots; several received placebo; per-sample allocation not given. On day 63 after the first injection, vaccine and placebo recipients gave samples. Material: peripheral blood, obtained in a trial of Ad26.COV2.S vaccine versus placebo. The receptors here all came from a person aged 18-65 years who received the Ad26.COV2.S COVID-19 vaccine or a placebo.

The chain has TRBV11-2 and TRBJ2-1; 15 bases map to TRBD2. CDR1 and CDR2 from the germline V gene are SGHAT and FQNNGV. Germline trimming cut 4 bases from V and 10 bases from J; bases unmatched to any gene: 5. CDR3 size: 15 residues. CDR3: CASSSRTSGGAEQFF. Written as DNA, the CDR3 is TGTGCCAGCAGCTCCAGGACTAGCGGGGGGGCCGAGCAGTTCTTC.

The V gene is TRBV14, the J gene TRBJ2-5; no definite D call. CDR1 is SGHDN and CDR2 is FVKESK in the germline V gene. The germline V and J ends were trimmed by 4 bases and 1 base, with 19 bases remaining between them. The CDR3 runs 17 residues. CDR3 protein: CASSPSRAMLPQETQYF. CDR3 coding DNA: TGTGCCAGCAGCCCCAGCCGCGCGATGCTGCCCCAAGAGACCCAGTACTTC.

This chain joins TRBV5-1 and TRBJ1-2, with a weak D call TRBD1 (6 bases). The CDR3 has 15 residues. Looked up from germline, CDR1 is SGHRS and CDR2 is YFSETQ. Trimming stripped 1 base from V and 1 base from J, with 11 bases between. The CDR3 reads CASSLKTGDNYGYTF. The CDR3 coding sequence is TGCGCCAGCAGCTTGAAGACAGGAGATAACTATGGCTACACCTTC.

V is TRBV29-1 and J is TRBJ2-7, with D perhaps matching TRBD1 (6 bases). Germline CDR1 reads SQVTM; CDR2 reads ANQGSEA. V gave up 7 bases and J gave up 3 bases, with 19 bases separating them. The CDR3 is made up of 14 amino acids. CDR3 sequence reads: CSAGNRDIGYEQYF. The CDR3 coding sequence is TGCAGCGCTGGAAACCGGGACATAGGCTACGAGCAGTACTTC.

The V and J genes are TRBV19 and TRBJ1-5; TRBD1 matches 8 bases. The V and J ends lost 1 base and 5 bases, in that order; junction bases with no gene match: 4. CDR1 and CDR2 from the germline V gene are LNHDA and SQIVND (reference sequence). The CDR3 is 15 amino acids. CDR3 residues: CASSIGQGADQPQHF. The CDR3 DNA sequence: TGTGCCAGTAGTATAGGGCAGGGGGCCGATCAGCCCCAGCATTTT.

The CDR3 loop is CASSLGLNLEQFF. Written as DNA, the CDR3 is TGTGCCAGCAGCCTCGGACTAAATCTTGAGCAGTTCTTC. The chain joins TRBV5-5 to TRBJ2-1, with D possibly being TRBD2 (6 bases). The CDR3 totals 13 residues. The V and J ends lost 4 bases and 9 bases respectively, with 14 bases between them. Germline V gene sequence: CDR1 SGHKS, CDR2 YYEKEE (reference sequence).

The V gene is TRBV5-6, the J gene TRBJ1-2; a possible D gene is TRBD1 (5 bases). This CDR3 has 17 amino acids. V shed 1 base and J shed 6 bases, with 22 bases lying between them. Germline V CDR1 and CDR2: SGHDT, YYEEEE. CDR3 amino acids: CASSLRRRTGRYHGYTF. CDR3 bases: TGTGCCAGCAGCTTGAGACGAAGAACAGGACGCTATCATGGCTACACCTTC.

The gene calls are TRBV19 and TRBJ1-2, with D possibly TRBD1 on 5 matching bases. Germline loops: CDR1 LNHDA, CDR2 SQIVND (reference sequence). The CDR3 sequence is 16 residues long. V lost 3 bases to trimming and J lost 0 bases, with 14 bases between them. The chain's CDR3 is CASSISWGVANYGYTF. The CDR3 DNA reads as TGTGCCAGTAGTATCAGCTGGGGGGTAGCTAACTATGGCTACACCTTC.

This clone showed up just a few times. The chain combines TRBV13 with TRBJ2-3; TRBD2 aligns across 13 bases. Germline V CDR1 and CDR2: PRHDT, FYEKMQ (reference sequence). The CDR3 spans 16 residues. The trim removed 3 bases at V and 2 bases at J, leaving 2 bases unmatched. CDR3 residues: CASSFTSGGATDTQYF. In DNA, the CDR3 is TGTGCCAGCAGCTTCACTAGCGGGGGGGCCACAGATACGCAGTATTTT.

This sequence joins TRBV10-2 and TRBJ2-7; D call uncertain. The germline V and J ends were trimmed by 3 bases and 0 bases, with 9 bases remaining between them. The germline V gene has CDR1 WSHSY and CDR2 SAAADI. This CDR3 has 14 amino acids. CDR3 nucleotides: TGCGCCAGCAGTGAATGGGCTGACTCCTACGAGCAGTACTTC. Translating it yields CASSEWADSYEQYF.

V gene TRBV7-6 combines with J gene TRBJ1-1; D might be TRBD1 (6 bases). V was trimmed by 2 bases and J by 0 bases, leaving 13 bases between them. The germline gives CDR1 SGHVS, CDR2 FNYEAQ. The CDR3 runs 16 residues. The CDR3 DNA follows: TGTGCCAGCAGCTTACAGGGGATTGCTATGAACACTGAAGCTTTCTTT. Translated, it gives CASSLQGIAMNTEAFF.

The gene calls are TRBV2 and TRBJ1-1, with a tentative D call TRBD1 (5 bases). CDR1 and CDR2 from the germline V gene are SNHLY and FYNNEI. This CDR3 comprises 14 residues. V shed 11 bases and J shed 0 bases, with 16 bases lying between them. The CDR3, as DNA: TGTGCCGGGTCGGGCAGGGCCATGAACACTGAAGCTTTCTTT. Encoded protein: CAGSGRAMNTEAFF.

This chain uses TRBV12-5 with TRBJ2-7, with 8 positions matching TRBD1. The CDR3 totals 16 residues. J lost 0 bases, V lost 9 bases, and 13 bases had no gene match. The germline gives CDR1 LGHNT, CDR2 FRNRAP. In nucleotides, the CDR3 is TGTGCTAGCCGCAAGACCGGGACAGGCGTCTCCTACGAGCAGTACTTC. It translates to CASRKTGTGVSYEQYF. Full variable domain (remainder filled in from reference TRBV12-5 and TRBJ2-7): DARVTQTPRHKVTEMGQEVTMRCQPILGHNTVFWYRQTMMQGLELLAYFRNRAPLDDSGMPKDRFSAEMPDATLATLKIQPSEPRDSAVYFCASRKTGTGVSYEQYFGPGTRLTVT.

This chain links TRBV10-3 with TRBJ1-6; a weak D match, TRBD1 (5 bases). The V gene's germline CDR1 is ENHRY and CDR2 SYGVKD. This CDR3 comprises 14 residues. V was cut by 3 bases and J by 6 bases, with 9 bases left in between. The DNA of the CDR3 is TGTGCCATCAGTGAAGGACACCTTAATTCACCCCTCCACTTT. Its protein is CAISEGHLNSPLHF.

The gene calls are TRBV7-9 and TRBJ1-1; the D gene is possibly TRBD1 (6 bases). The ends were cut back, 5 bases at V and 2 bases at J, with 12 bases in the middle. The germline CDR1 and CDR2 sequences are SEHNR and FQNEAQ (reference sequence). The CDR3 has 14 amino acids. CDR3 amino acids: CASSPWTANTEAFF. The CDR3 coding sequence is TGTGCCAGCAGCCCCTGGACAGCCAACACTGAAGCTTTCTTT.

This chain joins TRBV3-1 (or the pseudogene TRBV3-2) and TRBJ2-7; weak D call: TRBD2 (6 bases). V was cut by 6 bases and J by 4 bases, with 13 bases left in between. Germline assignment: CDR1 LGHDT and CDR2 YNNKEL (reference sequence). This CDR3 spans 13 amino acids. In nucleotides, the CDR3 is TGTGCCAGCAGTCCCACGGGGGAGTACGAGCAGTACTTC. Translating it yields CASSPTGEYEQYF.

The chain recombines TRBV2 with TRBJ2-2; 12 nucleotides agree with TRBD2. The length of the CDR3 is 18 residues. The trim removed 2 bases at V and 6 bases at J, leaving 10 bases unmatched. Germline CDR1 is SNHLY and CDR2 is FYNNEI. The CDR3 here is CASSEPRLAGASSGELFF. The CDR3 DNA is TGTGCCAGCAGTGAACCCCGACTAGCGGGGGCCTCCTCCGGGGAGCTGTTTTTT. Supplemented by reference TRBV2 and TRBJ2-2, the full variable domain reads EPEVTQTPSHQVTQMGQEVILRCVPISNHLYFYWYRQILGQKVEFLVSFYNNEISEKSEIFDDQFSVERPDGSNFTLKIRSTKLEDSAMYFCASSEPRLAGASSGELFFGEGSRLTVL.

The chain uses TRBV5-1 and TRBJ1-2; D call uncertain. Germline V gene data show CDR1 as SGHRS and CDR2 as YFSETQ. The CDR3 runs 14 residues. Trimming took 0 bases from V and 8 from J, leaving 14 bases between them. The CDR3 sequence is CASSLGTVEAGYTF. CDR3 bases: TGCGCCAGCAGCTTGGGTACAGTGGAGGCGGGCTACACCTTC.

Here the CDR3 DNA reads TGTGCCAGCAGCCATAGACGACATCGCCGCACAGATACGCAGTATTTT. Translated, it gives CASSHRRHRRTDTQYF. The chain carries TRBV14 and TRBJ2-3, with D hard to call. This CDR3 region has 16 residues. Trimming took off 3 bases at V and 1 base at J, with 14 bases between the two ends. Germline V lookup: CDR1 SGHDN, CDR2 FVKESK.

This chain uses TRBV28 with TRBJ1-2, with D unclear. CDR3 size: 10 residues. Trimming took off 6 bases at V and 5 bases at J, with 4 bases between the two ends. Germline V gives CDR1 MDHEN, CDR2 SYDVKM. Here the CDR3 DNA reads TGTGCCAGCAGGCAGTATGGCTACACCTTC. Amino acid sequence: CASRQYGYTF.

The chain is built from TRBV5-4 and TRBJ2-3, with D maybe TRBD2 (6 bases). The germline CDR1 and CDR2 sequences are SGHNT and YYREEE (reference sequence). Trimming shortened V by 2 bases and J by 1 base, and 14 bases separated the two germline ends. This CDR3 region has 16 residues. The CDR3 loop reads CASSFPVGGGTDTQYF. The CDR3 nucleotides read TGTGCCAGCAGCTTCCCGGTGGGCGGGGGCACAGATACGCAGTATTTT. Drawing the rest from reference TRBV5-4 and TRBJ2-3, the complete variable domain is ETGVTQSPTHLIKTRGQQVTLRCSSQSGHNTVSWYQQALGQGPQFIFQYYREEENGRGNFPPRFSGLQFPNYSSELNVNALELDDSALYLCASSFPVGGGTDTQYFGPGTRLTVL.

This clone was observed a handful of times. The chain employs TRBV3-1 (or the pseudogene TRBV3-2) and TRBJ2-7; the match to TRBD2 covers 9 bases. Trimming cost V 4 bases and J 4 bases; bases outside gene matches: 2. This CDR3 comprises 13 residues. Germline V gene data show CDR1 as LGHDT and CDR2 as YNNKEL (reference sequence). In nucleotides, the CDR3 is TGTGCCAGCAGCCGCGGGGGGGAGTACGAGCAGTACTTC. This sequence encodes CASSRGGEYEQYF.

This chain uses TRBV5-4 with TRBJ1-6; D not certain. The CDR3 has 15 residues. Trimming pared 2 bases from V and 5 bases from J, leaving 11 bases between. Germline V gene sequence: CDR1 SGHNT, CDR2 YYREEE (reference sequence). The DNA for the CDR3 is TGTGCCAGCAGCTTATTCCCCGGTGATAATTCACCCCTCCACTTT. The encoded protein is CASSLFPGDNSPLHF.

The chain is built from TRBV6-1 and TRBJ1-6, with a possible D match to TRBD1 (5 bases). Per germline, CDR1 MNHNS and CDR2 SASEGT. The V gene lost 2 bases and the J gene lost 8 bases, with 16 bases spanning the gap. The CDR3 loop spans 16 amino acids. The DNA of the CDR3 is TGTGCCAGCAGTGAACCCTTTGGGGGGAGGGATTCACCCCTCCACTTT. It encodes CASSEPFGGRDSPLHF.

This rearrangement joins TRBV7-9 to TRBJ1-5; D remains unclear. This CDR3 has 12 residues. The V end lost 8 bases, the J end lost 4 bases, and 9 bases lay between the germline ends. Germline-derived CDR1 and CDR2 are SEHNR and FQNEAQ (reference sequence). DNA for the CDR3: TGTGCCAGCGGAGACGGGAATCAGCCCCAGCATTTT. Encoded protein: CASGDGNQPQHF.

CDR3 DNA sequence: TGTGCCAGCAGCTTAGTGCCAAATCAGCCCCAGCATTTT. Encoded protein: CASSLVPNQPQHF. The chain employs TRBV7-2 and TRBJ1-5; D gene unclear. The CDR3 runs to 13 residues. Trimming shortened V by 1 base and J by 4 bases, and 5 bases separated the two germline ends. Germline-derived CDR1 and CDR2 are SGHTA and FQGNSA.